Each of the 21 T cell receptor beta chains below was sequenced from the same sample in a study of CD8+ T cells in alopecia areata. Following extraction, RNA underwent reverse transcription to cDNA, which served as the sequencing template. Only in-frame clones appear in the TCRdb table, and some are missing; sequencing was by immunoSEQ multiplex PCR. The repertoire holds more than 150,000 clones, roughly three fifths seen once, with roughly 3.3% in the top ten. The treatment denotes: oral pan-JAK inhibitor, 5-10 mg twice daily. This specimen consisted of CD4+ T cells sorted from blood, obtained at week 4, from a patient treated with tofacitinib. The receptors derive from a human donor with alopecia areata.

V usage is TRBV6-5 and J usage is TRBJ1-1, with 7 bases identical to TRBD1. Looked up from germline, CDR1 is MNHEY and CDR2 is SVGAGI. This CDR3 spans 14 amino acids. Trimming cost V 5 bases and J 1 base; bases outside gene matches: 4. CDR3 sequence (DNA): TGTGCCAGCAGTCGTCGGACAGGGAACACTGAAGCTTTCTTT. This gives the protein CASSRRTGNTEAFF.

V gene TRBV30 combines with J gene TRBJ2-1; TRBD1 is a possible D gene (5 bases). There are 15 residues in the CDR3. The germline gives CDR1 GTSNPN, CDR2 SVGIG (reference sequence). V shed 0 bases and J shed 6 bases, with 15 bases lying between them. DNA for the CDR3: TGTGCCTGGAGTGTTAAGGGGTTGGATGCCAATGAGCAGTTCTTC. Translated: CAWSVKGLDANEQFF.

V and J are TRBV7-2 and TRBJ2-7; tentatively, D is TRBD1 (5 bases). Trimming took 0 bases from V and 7 from J, leaving 13 bases between them. CDR3 length: 14 amino acids. CDR1 and CDR2 from the germline V gene are SGHTA and FQGNSA. DNA for the CDR3: TGTGCCAGCAGCTTAGCAAGGGGAAGGACGGAGCAGTACTTC. Its translation: CASSLARGRTEQYF.

The V call is TRBV4-1, the J call TRBJ2-6; D remains unclear. V dropped 3 bases and J dropped 0 bases, with 6 bases sitting between them. Germline CDR1 reads MGHRA; CDR2 reads YSYEKL. CDR3 size: 15 residues. The CDR3 protein is CASSHLGSGANVLTF. The CDR3 DNA is TGCGCCAGCAGCCACCTGGGCTCTGGGGCCAACGTCCTGACTTTC.

The rearrangement links TRBV27 to TRBJ2-1; weak D call: TRBD1 (6 bases). Looked up from germline, CDR1 is MNHEY and CDR2 is SMNVEV (reference sequence). V lost 3 bases to trimming and J lost 0 bases, with 12 bases between them. The CDR3 sequence is 16 residues long. The CDR3 sequence is CASSFWTVSSYNEQFF. CDR3 sequence (DNA): TGTGCCAGCAGTTTTTGGACAGTGAGCTCCTACAATGAGCAGTTCTTC.

The chain couples TRBV29-1 to TRBJ2-1; D assignment may be TRBD1 or TRBD2 (5 bases each). V shed 4 bases and J shed 5 bases, with 9 bases lying between them. Germline V gives CDR1 SQVTM, CDR2 ANQGSEA. This CDR3 spans 12 amino acids. CDR3 bases: TGCAGCGTTGTGTGGGACCACAATGAGCAGTTCTTC. Protein sequence: CSVVWDHNEQFF.

The table lists this clone with a few counts. Sequence at one end of the junction differs from germline and may be a read error. Other DNA sequences within the sample encode an identical CDR3. The chain combines TRBV20-1 with TRBJ2-1; D is ambiguous. Germline-derived CDR1 and CDR2 are DFQATT and SNEGSKA (reference sequence). This CDR3 has 10 amino acids. CDR3 amino acids: CSARYNEQFF. Here the CDR3 DNA reads TGCAGCGCTAGGTACAATGAGCAGTTCTTC.

V and J are TRBV27 and TRBJ2-3; D is perhaps TRBD2 (5 bases). CDR1 MNHEY and CDR2 SMNVEV come from the germline V gene (reference sequence). V was cut by 4 bases and J by 2 bases, with 10 bases left in between. The CDR3 totals 14 residues. The CDR3 DNA sequence: TGTGCCAGCAGTTACCGCCGGGACACAGATACGCAGTATTTT. Its protein is CASSYRRDTDTQYF.

The chain joins TRBV4-2 to TRBJ1-1, with D hard to call. Trimming took 2 bases from V and 8 from J, leaving 24 bases between them. The CDR3 has 17 amino acids. Germline CDR1 reads LGHNA; CDR2 reads YNFKEQ. The CDR3 loop is CASSQSRAGDFGIEAFF. The CDR3 DNA follows: TGTGCCAGCAGCCAAAGTCGAGCCGGGGATTTTGGTATAGAAGCTTTCTTT.

This clone was seen ten or more times. The chain uses TRBV2 and TRBJ1-1; tentatively, D is TRBD1 (5 bases). The germline gives CDR1 SNHLY, CDR2 FYNNEI. V lost 2 bases to trimming and J lost 6 bases, with 16 bases between them. The CDR3 sequence is 15 residues long. CDR3 bases: TGTGCCAGCAGTGAATCCCAAGCAGGGTCGGCTGAAGCTTTCTTT. This gives the protein CASSESQAGSAEAFF. Filled out from reference TRBV2 and TRBJ1-1, the complete variable domain reads EPEVTQTPSHQVTQMGQEVILRCVPISNHLYFYWYRQILGQKVEFLVSFYNNEISEKSEIFDDQFSVERPDGSNFTLKIRSTKLEDSAMYFCASSESQAGSAEAFFGQGTRLTVV.

This clone was observed a handful of times. This chain joins TRBV27 and TRBJ2-2; D is possibly TRBD1 (6 bases). The CDR3 is 15 residues long. The ends were cut back, 6 bases at V and 4 bases at J, with 15 bases in the middle. Germline values: CDR1 MNHEY, CDR2 SMNVEV (reference sequence). The CDR3 DNA reads as TGTGCCAGCAGCAACAGGGTACAGGGCACCGGGGAGCTGTTTTTT. Its translation: CASSNRVQGTGELFF.

J is TRBJ1-6 and V is TRBV28, with D possibly TRBD1 on 5 matching bases. Germline CDR1 and CDR2: MDHEN and SYDVKM. The length of the CDR3 is 10 residues. Between the trimmed V and J ends, which lost 8 bases and 9 bases, there was a span of 5 bases. This CDR3 reads CASGGSPLHF. The CDR3 nucleotides are TGTGCCAGCGGGGGTTCACCCCTCCACTTT.

The chain links TRBV30 to TRBJ1-1, with D hard to call. V was cut by 7 bases and J by 4 bases, with 13 bases left in between. This CDR3 comprises 12 residues. The germline CDR1 and CDR2 sequences are GTSNPN and SVGIG (reference sequence). The CDR3 nucleotides read TGTGCCTCCGGTCAGCTTTTCACTGAAGCTTTCTTT. This sequence encodes CASGQLFTEAFF.

The J gene is TRBJ1-5, the V gene TRBV18; D is unclear. Looked up from germline, CDR1 is KGHSH and CDR2 is LQKENI. The V end lost 5 bases, the J end lost 4 bases, and 9 bases lay between the germline ends. This CDR3 contains 13 residues. The CDR3 here is CASSTVVNQPQHF. The CDR3 coding sequence is TGTGCCAGCTCAACAGTGGTGAATCAGCCCCAGCATTTT.

The rearrangement joins TRBV27 to TRBJ2-1; tentatively, D is TRBD2 (5 bases). CDR1 is MNHEY and CDR2 is SMNVEV in the germline V gene (reference sequence). The length of the CDR3 is 14 residues. Trimming took 6 bases from V and 5 from J, leaving 14 bases between them. CDR3 sequence: CASSRREGDNEQFF. The CDR3 nucleotides read TGTGCCAGCAGCCGAAGAGAGGGAGACAATGAGCAGTTCTTC.

This clone was recorded only once. The chain employs TRBV5-1 and TRBJ2-2; 7 nucleotides align to TRBD1. V was pared by 3 bases and J by 2 bases, with 10 bases of the junction left unmatched. The V gene's germline CDR1 is SGHRS and CDR2 YFSETQ. CDR3 length equals 17 residues. CDR3 bases: TGCGCCAGCAGCTCTCCCCGACAGGGCCATAACACCGGGGAGCTGTTTTTT. Encoded protein: CASSSPRQGHNTGELFF.

The gene calls are TRBV27 and TRBJ1-1; 10 bases fit TRBD1. CDR1 is MNHEY, CDR2 SMNVEV, per germline (reference sequence). This CDR3 has 15 residues. J lost 3 bases, V lost 6 bases, and 7 bases had no gene match. The CDR3 sequence: CASRRGQGGYTEAFF. CDR3 nucleotides: TGTGCCAGCAGGCGAGGACAGGGGGGATACACTGAAGCTTTCTTT.

The chain employs TRBV27 and TRBJ2-3; no definite D call. V lost 3 bases, J lost 4 bases, and 8 bases lay in between. Germline lookup yields CDR1 MNHEY and CDR2 SMNVEV (reference sequence). The CDR3 runs 13 residues. The CDR3 nucleotides read TGTGCCAGCAGTTTCAAAGTGTCAGATACGCAGTATTTT. Translation gives CASSFKVSDTQYF.

The chain joins TRBV7-2 to TRBJ2-5; the match to TRBD2 covers 9 bases. The CDR3 spans 16 residues. CDR1 is SGHTA, CDR2 FQGNSA, per germline. With 5 bases clipped from V and 2 bases from J, the junction kept 9 bases outside the gene matches. The CDR3 DNA reads TGTGCCAGCAGCCCAGGGCTAGCGGGGTTTCAAGAGACCCAGTACTTC. This encodes CASSPGLAGFQETQYF.

The genes are TRBV6-1 and TRBJ1-5, with no clear D. Germline V CDR1 and CDR2: MNHNS, SASEGT. This CDR3 comprises 14 residues. The V gene lost 8 bases and the J gene lost 0 bases, with 11 bases spanning the gap. The CDR3 loop is CASDDGLSNQPQHF. The CDR3 bases are TGTGCCAGCGACGATGGACTTAGCAATCAGCCCCAGCATTTT.

In its sample, this clone was seen a few times. The V and J genes are TRBV25-1 and TRBJ1-5; D may be TRBD1 (6 bases). CDR1 and CDR2 from the germline V gene are MGHDK and SYGVNS. The V end was cut by 0 bases, the J end by 5 bases, with 11 bases between. The CDR3 runs to 15 residues. This CDR3 reads CASSEYGEGDQPQHF. Here the CDR3 DNA reads TGTGCCAGCAGTGAATATGGAGAGGGGGATCAGCCCCAGCATTTT.